This record concerns one T cell receptor beta chain sequence. V dropped 0 bases and J dropped 7; count of bases not matched to a gene: 8. CDR1 GTSNPN and CDR2 SVGIG come from the germline V gene (reference sequence). The CDR3 covers 15 residues. The data were obtained in a study of blood T cell repertoires in COVID-19. Method: immunoSEQ multiplex PCR; TCRdb's copy keeps in-frame clones and lacks some. The repertoire holds about 260,000 clones, with 80% to 90% as singletons. The chain carries TRBV30 and TRBJ1-3; 8 bases are a match to TRBD1. The TCR comes from a woman in her forties who had been exposed to COVID-19. Specimen: PBMCs or T cells enriched from blood (not recorded which). CDR3 DNA sequence: TGTGCCTGGAGTGTACGAGTGGGACAGGCTAACACCATATATTTT. Its translation: CAWSVRVGQANTIYF.